This TCR beta chain was sequenced during a study of blood T cell repertoires in COVID-19. The CDR3 sequence is 14 residues long. Trimming left V 1 base short and J 4 bases short, with 10 bases between. Germline CDR1 SEHNR, CDR2 FQNEAQ (reference sequence). Clones were sequenced by immunoSEQ multiplex PCR, and TCRdb holds only the in-frame ones, with some missing. The sample gives 300,000 to 350,000 clones, about 90% of which show up once; more than 5% is in the top ten. Sequenced sample: peripheral blood. The genes are TRBV7-9 and TRBJ1-2; unclear D gene. This clonotype was sampled from a woman aged 45-60 years with COVID-19, enrolled during active disease. CDR3 DNA sequence: TGTGCCAGCAGCTTAGACGTGAGGCCCTATGGCTACACCTTC. It encodes CASSLDVRPYGYTF. The full variable domain, its missing parts supplied by reference TRBV7-9 and TRBJ1-2, is DTGVSQNPRHKITKRGQNVTFRCDPISEHNRLYWYRQTLGQGPEFLTYFQNEAQLEKSRLLSDRFSAERPKGSFSTLEIQRTEQGDSAMYLCASSLDVRPYGYTFGSGTRLTVV.